This TCR beta chain was sequenced in a study of T cell responses to AZD1222 COVID-19 vaccine (dated by TCRdb to about 2021). Study-level background: TCR sequencing was performed for 230 to 250 trial participants, of whom around 200 were given two doses of AZD1222 and approximately 26 were given two doses of MenACWY control vaccine. Trial participants were enrolled by age into 18-55, 56-69 and 70-plus year subgroups, with approximately 150, 30 and 60 TCR-sequenced participants respectively. On the study overall, not on this receptor specifically: Nearly half of unique spike-specific TCRs reportedly recognized epitopes outside regions mutated in the B.1.351 and B.1.1.7 variants. Only six AZD1222 recipients were SARS-CoV-2 seropositive at baseline, limiting conclusions about previously exposed vaccinees. In the small 56-69-year group, the increase in depth fell short of significance, most likely because of low power. No day 14 peak-response samples were available, so repertoires were characterized only after the peak T cell response. The whole spike protein was spanned by vaccine-associated CD4 TCRs, and dominant responses were seen in regions 160-218 and 743-854. Most participants were white British and females outnumbered males, and the authors suggested that clonal diversity may have been underestimated. After two AZD1222 doses, spike-specific TCR breadth and depth were significantly higher than at day 0 and than in MenACWY recipients.

The CDR3 regions of human TCRbeta chains were subjected to immunosequencing. As for the authors' bioinformatics: TCRs in the repertoires were compared against a reference library of SARS-CoV-2-specific TCRs that had been generated with the MIRA antigen-specificity platform. Breadth meant the fraction of unique TCRs that were SARS-CoV-2-associated, whereas depth meant the fraction of total T cells that were SARS-CoV-2-associated. Using the MIRA data, each spike-specific TCR was mapped to the spike region that the TCR reacts to and placed in a CD4 or CD8 class. Log10-transformed breadth and depth values were compared by one-way ANOVA with Sidak's multiple comparisons tests. TCRdb mirrors the immuneACCESS table, restricted to in-frame sequences. Some clones are absent from its copies; in checked studies, under half trace to an unresolved V gene, and the reason for the others is unknown. For V, J and clone size, that table is used; D and trimming come from the DNA. For this sample the table gives about 110,000 clones, of which 90% were detected only once. 8% of the sample rests with the top ten.

As concerns this clone: Its antigen target is currently unknown. Per-base qualities were not stored, and no clone one base away is much larger.

In the paper's terms, the time point label means: about 28 days (+/-7) after the second vaccine dose. AZD1222 recipients given second doses at about 4 weeks or at about 12 weeks were pooled, since spike-specific TCR depth and breadth were not found to differ between the two schedules. Vaccinee samples were obtained from the UK trials COV001 and COV002, which included a single-blind randomized controlled phase 2/3 trial of AZD1222 (ChAdOx1 nCoV-19) in healthy adults. For TCRbeta chain sequencing, PBMC samples were collected from trial participants at day 0 and at day 28 after the second dose. The source is an adult who received the AZD1222 COVID-19 vaccine. The sequencing here drew on peripheral blood, taken 28 days after the second AZD1222 dose.

The CDR3 sequence is CASTLLGGNTGELFF. The nucleotide sequence is given as TGTGCCAGCACCCTTCTCGGGGGGAACACCGGGGAGCTGTTTTTT. The chain employs TRBV2 and TRBJ2-2; TRBD2 is a weak D gene call, 6 bases matching. The CDR3 has 15 amino acids, counting the end cysteine and phenylalanine. Just the 45-base CDR3 DNA is kept, in frame starting at base 1. The germline V gene encodes CDR1 SNHLY and CDR2 FYNNEI. The germline ends are 13 bases apart after V is trimmed by 7 bases and J by 1 base. Full variable domain (CDR3 extended with the reference TRBV2 and TRBJ2-2 proteins): EPEVTQTPSHQVTQMGQEVILRCVPISNHLYFYWYRQILGQKVEFLVSFYNNEISEKSEIFDDQFSVERPDGSNFTLKIRSTKLEDSAMYFCASTLLGGNTGELFFGEGSRLTVL.